The sequence of this TCR beta chain was determined in a study of CD8+CD57+ T cells in acquired aplastic anemia. In the study overall: Sorting CD4+ and CD8+ cells gave DNA averaging approximately 3 ug.

In regard to this clonotype: No antigen is known for it.

Sequenced patients had shown CD8+CD57+ cell expansion by flow cytometry. Patients were therapy-naive when their blood was sampled. Overall study findings and caveats: Patients had twenty-nine CD8+ CDR3 sequences in common with controls (the shared set).

The TCR beta profiling, which covered VDJ combination and CDR3 sequence, was carried out using genomic DNA as the template. TCRdb reprocessed the reads via MiXCR and lists one record per CDR3 protein. The table has about 290,000 distinct CDR3 sequences, approximately 57% seen once. Germline CDR1 SGHNT, CDR2 YENEEA. The CDR3 has 17 amino acids. The J segment lost 4 bases and the V segment lost 3 bases, leaving 12 bases of the junction unmatched. This chain links TRBV11-3 with TRBJ2-3; 8 nucleotides align to TRBD1. The receptor comes from a human donor with aplastic anemia. The sample consisted of sorted CD4+, CD8+, or CD8+CD57+ T cells (not recorded which) from PBMCs. The CDR3 loop is CASSFQGAGGSADTQYF. In DNA form, the CDR3 reads TGTGCCAGCAGCTTCCAGGGGGCAGGGGGTAGCGCAGATACGCAGTATTTT.